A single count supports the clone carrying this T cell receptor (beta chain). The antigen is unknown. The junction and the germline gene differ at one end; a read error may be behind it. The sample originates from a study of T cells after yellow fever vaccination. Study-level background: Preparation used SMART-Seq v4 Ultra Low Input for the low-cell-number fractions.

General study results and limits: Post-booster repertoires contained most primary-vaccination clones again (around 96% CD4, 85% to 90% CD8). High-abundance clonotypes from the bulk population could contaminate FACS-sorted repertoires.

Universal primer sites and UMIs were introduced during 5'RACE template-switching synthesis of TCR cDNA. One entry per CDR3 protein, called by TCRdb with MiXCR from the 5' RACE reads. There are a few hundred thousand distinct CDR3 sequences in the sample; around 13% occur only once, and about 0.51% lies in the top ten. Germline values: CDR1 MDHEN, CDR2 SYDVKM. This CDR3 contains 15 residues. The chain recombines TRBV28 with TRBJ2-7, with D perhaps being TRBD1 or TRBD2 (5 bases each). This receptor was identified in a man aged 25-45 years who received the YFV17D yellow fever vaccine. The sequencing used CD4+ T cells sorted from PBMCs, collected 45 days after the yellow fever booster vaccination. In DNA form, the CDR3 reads TGTGCCAGCAGTTCCCTGGGGGATCACTCCGACGAGCAGTACTTC. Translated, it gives CASSSLGDHSDEQYF.